One T cell receptor (beta chain) is described in this entry. Between the trimmed V and J ends, which lost 4 bases and 6 bases, there was a span of 14 bases. This CDR3 is built from 15 residues. Germline values: CDR1 SGHRS, CDR2 YFSETQ. Profiled with immunoSEQ multiplex PCR; TCRdb holds only in-frame clones, not every one. The sample holds some 200,000 clones, roughly 84% seen once. The data derive from a study of blood T cell repertoires in COVID-19. Study-level information: COVID-19 samples collected from the United States, Italy and Spain covered acute and convalescent phases.

The sequence was collected from a man aged 50-59 years with COVID-19, enrolled during active disease. The chain links TRBV5-1 to TRBJ1-6; possible D gene TRBD1, 6 bases. What was sequenced was peripheral blood. DNA for the CDR3: TGCGCCAGCAGCCCCACAGGGATGGGTAATTCACCCCTCCACTTT. Its translation is CASSPTGMGNSPLHF.